The 4 T cell receptor beta chains below all came from one sample that was sequenced in a study of blood T cell repertoires in COVID-19. Clones were sequenced by immunoSEQ multiplex PCR, and TCRdb holds only the in-frame ones, with some missing. The sample gives a few hundred thousand clones, 85% of which show up once; 7.2% is in the top ten. The sequenced sample consisted of peripheral blood. These receptors were obtained from a human donor in a cohort sampled during active COVID-19.

This clone was found once. V is TRBV4-2 and J is TRBJ2-1; a weak D match, TRBD2 (6 bases). The V end lost 0 bases, the J end lost 0 bases, and 15 bases lay between the germline ends. Germline lookup yields CDR1 LGHNA and CDR2 YNFKEQ. The length of the CDR3 is 18 residues. The chain's CDR3 is CASSQDPAGLSSYNEQFF. CDR3 nucleotide sequence: TGTGCCAGCAGCCAAGATCCCGCGGGACTGAGCTCCTACAATGAGCAGTTCTTC.

V gene TRBV28 combines with J gene TRBJ2-7; tentative D call: TRBD1 (6 bases). Germline CDR1 reads MDHEN; CDR2 reads SYDVKM. The CDR3 totals 16 residues. V was trimmed by 5 bases and J by 6 bases, leaving 23 bases between them. CDR3 sequence: CASSASQGVAFGEQYF. DNA of the CDR3: TGTGCCAGCAGTGCATCACAGGGAGTTGCGTTCGGCGAGCAGTACTTC. Using reference TRBV28 and TRBJ2-7 for the parts outside the CDR3, the full variable domain is DVKVTQSSRYLVKRTGEKVFLECVQDMDHENMFWYRQDPGLGLRLIYFSYDVKMKEKGDIPEGYSVSREKKERFSLILESASTNQTSMYLCASSASQGVAFGEQYFGPGTRLTVT.

This clone was recorded a few times. V usage is TRBV7-9 and J usage is TRBJ2-1; TRBD2 aligns across 12 bases. The CDR3 length is 14 residues. Unmatched junction bases numbered 5, after V lost 7 bases and J lost 7 bases. Germline V lookup: CDR1 SEHNR, CDR2 FQNEAQ (reference sequence). The chain's CDR3 is CASTPLAGGNEQFF. CDR3 nucleotides: TGTGCCAGCACCCCCCTAGCGGGGGGGAATGAGCAGTTCTTC.

CDR3: CASSFRTSGGNTDTQYF. The CDR3, as DNA: TGTGCCAGCAGCTTCCGGACTAGCGGGGGGAACACAGATACGCAGTATTTT. The V call is TRBV7-8, the J call TRBJ2-3, with 14 bases matching TRBD2. With V trimmed by 3 bases and J by 2 bases, 4 bases remained unmatched. The CDR3 totals 17 residues. Germline V lookup: CDR1 SGHVS, CDR2 FQNEAQ.